Following are 31 T cell receptor beta chains from one sample sequenced in a study of technical replicates of blood from a few donors. Assay: immunoSEQ multiplex PCR; the TCRdb copy retains only in-frame clones and omits some. In the table there are 53,000 or so clones, about 86% of which are singletons. Specimen: PBMCs. Receptor source: a human donor in good health. Some clones in this sample may be carry-over from other donors' samples.

This clone was observed once. The CDR3 coding sequence is TGTGCCAGCAGTTACTCGAGGGCAGGGGCCTATGAGCAGTTCTTC. Protein product: CASSYSRAGAYEQFF. This sequence joins TRBV6-5 and TRBJ2-1, with D possibly TRBD1 on 6 matching bases. This CDR3 spans 15 amino acids. The V end was cut by 0 bases, the J end by 8 bases, with 14 bases between. CDR1 is MNHEY and CDR2 is SVGAGI in the germline V gene.

The chain combines TRBV7-6 with TRBJ2-7; no clear D gene. The germline gives CDR1 SGHVS, CDR2 FNYEAQ. The CDR3 is 13 residues long. Trimming removed 5 bases from V and 1 base from J, with 9 bases in between. CDR3 sequence: CASSLHRSYEQYF. The CDR3 nucleotides are TGTGCCAGCAGCCTTCATCGGTCCTACGAGCAGTACTTC.

CDR3 sequence: CASTSGPEDTQYF. Written as DNA, the CDR3 is TGTGCCAGCACTAGCGGGCCAGAGGATACGCAGTATTTT. The chain joins TRBV7-3 to TRBJ2-3; 8 nucleotides match TRBD2. The length of the CDR3 is 13 residues. The germline V gene has CDR1 SGHTA and CDR2 FQGTGA. The ends lost 7 bases at V and 6 bases at J; junction bases unmatched: 6.

This clone was detected only once. The V gene is TRBV5-1, the J gene TRBJ2-1; perhaps TRBD2 as D (7 bases). Germline CDR1 SGHRS, CDR2 YFSETQ. This CDR3 region has 17 residues. Trimming stripped 3 bases from V and 8 bases from J, with 24 bases between. CDR3 sequence (DNA): TGCGCCAGCAGCTCGGGACAACGGGGGGCCGCCTCGGATGAGCAGTTCTTC. Protein sequence: CASSSGQRGAASDEQFF. Supplemented by reference TRBV5-1 and TRBJ2-1, the full variable domain reads KAGVTQTPRYLIKTRGQQVTLSCSPISGHRSVSWYQQTPGQGLQFLFEYFSETQRNKGNFPGRFSGRQFSNSRSEMNVSTLELGDSALYLCASSSGQRGAASDEQFFGPGTRLTVL.

V usage is TRBV6-5 and J usage is TRBJ2-1; 8 bases are a match to TRBD1. Germline trimming cut 6 bases from V and 3 bases from J; bases unmatched to any gene: 4. Germline lookup yields CDR1 MNHEY and CDR2 SVGAGI. The CDR3 covers 14 residues. Here the CDR3 reads CASRTGTGYNEQFF. CDR3 sequence (DNA): TGTGCCAGCAGGACCGGGACAGGCTACAATGAGCAGTTCTTC.

The chain combines TRBV29-1 with TRBJ2-1; D perhaps matches TRBD2 (6 bases). There are 10 residues in the CDR3. Trimming cost V 4 bases and J 15 bases, with 13 bases left between them. Germline CDR1 SQVTM, CDR2 ANQGSEA. Here the CDR3 DNA reads TGCAGCGTTGGGGAGGTACATCTGTTCTTC. Translation gives CSVGEVHLFF.

This chain's CDR3 is CASSEGSRGPYNEQFF. The CDR3, as DNA: TGCGCCAGCAGCGAGGGGTCCAGGGGTCCCTACAATGAGCAGTTCTTC. The gene calls are TRBV5-1 and TRBJ2-1; TRBD1 is a possible D gene (6 bases). The germline gives CDR1 SGHRS, CDR2 YFSETQ. The CDR3 consists of 16 residues. The V gene lost 4 bases and the J gene lost 2 bases, with 16 bases spanning the gap. The entire variable domain, with the rest obtained from reference TRBV5-1 and TRBJ2-1, is as follows: KAGVTQTPRYLIKTRGQQVTLSCSPISGHRSVSWYQQTPGQGLQFLFEYFSETQRNKGNFPGRFSGRQFSNSRSEMNVSTLELGDSALYLCASSEGSRGPYNEQFFGPGTRLTVL.

The chain joins TRBV7-9 to TRBJ2-5, with 8 bases fitting TRBD1. The CDR3 consists of 13 residues. The germline CDR1 and CDR2 sequences are SEHNR and FQNEAQ (reference sequence). The trim removed 8 bases at V and 5 bases at J, leaving 7 bases unmatched. The CDR3 loop is CASGQTGVETQYF. The CDR3 DNA reads TGTGCCAGCGGGCAGACAGGGGTTGAGACCCAGTACTTC.

The chain is built from TRBV9 and TRBJ1-6; 7 nucleotides agree with TRBD1. Per germline, CDR1 SGDLS and CDR2 YYNGEE. The CDR3 is 14 residues long. Trimming cost V 5 bases and J 7 bases; bases outside gene matches: 6. CDR3 region: CASSGQVGNSPLHF. For the CDR3, the DNA is TGTGCCAGCAGTGGACAGGTTGGGAATTCACCCCTCCACTTT. Using reference TRBV9 and TRBJ1-6 for the parts outside the CDR3, the full variable domain is DSGVTQTPKHLITATGQRVTLRCSPRSGDLSVYWYQQSLDQGLQFLIQYYNGEERAKGNILERFSAQQFPDLHSELNLSSLELGDSALYFCASSGQVGNSPLHFGNGTRLTVT.

This clone was observed a handful of times. J is TRBJ1-5 and V is TRBV6-6; 7 bases are shared with TRBD1. CDR1 and CDR2 from the germline V gene are MNHNY and SVGAGI (reference sequence). J lost 5 bases, V lost 8 bases, and 9 bases had no gene match. The CDR3 sequence is 14 residues long. CDR3 in amino acids: CASSPTGDDQPQHF. The CDR3 DNA follows: TGTGCCAGCTCTCCTACAGGGGACGATCAGCCCCAGCATTTT.

This clone was picked up one time. The chain uses TRBV7-9 and TRBJ1-1; D is undetermined. V was trimmed by 6 bases and J by 5 bases, leaving 10 bases between them. CDR3 length equals 12 residues. Germline CDR1 reads SEHNR; CDR2 reads FQNEAQ (reference sequence). The CDR3 nucleotides read TGTGCCAGCAGGGGCTCGGGGACTGAAGCTTTCTTT. This sequence encodes CASRGSGTEAFF.

This chain links TRBV19 with TRBJ1-1; D gene unclear. V was shortened by 2 bases and J by 0 bases, with 7 bases between the two germline ends. CDR3 length equals 14 residues. Germline V gives CDR1 LNHDA, CDR2 SQIVND (reference sequence). CDR3 in DNA: TGTGCCAGTAGTATATCAGGCATGAACACTGAAGCTTTCTTT. This translates into CASSISGMNTEAFF.

The gene calls are TRBV6-1 and TRBJ1-5, with D uncertain. CDR1 MNHNS and CDR2 SASEGT come from the germline V gene. The CDR3 length is 14 residues. Between the trimmed V and J ends, which lost 3 bases and 0 bases, there was a span of 6 bases. CDR3 loop: CASSDRFSNQPQHF. DNA for the CDR3: TGTGCCAGCAGTGACAGATTTAGCAATCAGCCCCAGCATTTT.

In its sample, this clone was seen a few times. V usage is TRBV2 and J usage is TRBJ2-7; TRBD2 matches at 11 bases. Germline assignment: CDR1 SNHLY and CDR2 FYNNEI. CDR3 length: 15 residues. V lost 6 bases and J lost 2; bases outside the gene matches: 6. In nucleotides, the CDR3 is TGTGCCAGCAGACTCGGGACTAGCGGAACCTACGAGCAGTACTTC. Amino acid sequence: CASRLGTSGTYEQYF.

The sample holds a few counts of this clone. The V call is TRBV6-1, the J call TRBJ2-5; D is perhaps TRBD1 (6 bases). The CDR3 length is 16 residues. Trimming took 1 base from V and 2 from J, leaving 14 bases between them. From germline, CDR1 is MNHNS and CDR2 SASEGT. CDR3 sequence reads: CASSEEAGVGQETQYF. The DNA of the CDR3 is TGTGCCAGCAGTGAAGAGGCAGGGGTAGGGCAAGAGACCCAGTACTTC.

This rearrangement joins TRBV5-5 to TRBJ2-7; TRBD1 matches 10 bases. The CDR3 has 15 residues. The junction had 9 bases not matched to a gene; V was cut back by 3 bases and J by 6 bases. CDR1 and CDR2 (germline): SGHKS, YYEKEE (reference sequence). This CDR3 is CASSSRPGTGVEQYF. CDR3 bases: TGTGCCAGCAGCTCCAGACCCGGGACAGGGGTCGAGCAGTACTTC.

The chain has TRBV25-1 and TRBJ1-5, with no clear D. The CDR3 has 14 residues. V gave up 7 bases and J gave up 0 bases, with 10 bases separating them. Germline V gene data show CDR1 as MGHDK and CDR2 as SYGVNS. CDR3 DNA: TGTGCCAGCACCTCCAGTAATAGCAATCAGCCCCAGCATTTT. It is translated as CASTSSNSNQPQHF.

The chain joins TRBV4-1 to TRBJ1-3; 8 bases are shared with TRBD1. CDR3 length: 17 residues. The germline V gene encodes CDR1 MGHRA and CDR2 YSYEKL. V shed 3 bases, J shed 8 bases, and the junction held 15 bases outside the gene matches. The CDR3 DNA sequence: TGCGCCAGCAGCCACCCAGAGGGGGACAGGTCCGAGGACACCATATATTTT. Encoded protein: CASSHPEGDRSEDTIYF.

A word on this clone: Other DNA sequences in this specimen translate into the identical CDR3. The chain uses TRBV11-2 and TRBJ1-1; D unresolved. Germline V gene sequence: CDR1 SGHAT, CDR2 FQNNGV. The CDR3 consists of 14 residues. The V end was cut by 5 bases, the J end by 2 bases, with 12 bases between. The CDR3 DNA sequence: TGTGCCAGCAGCCTCGGTGGCGGTAACACTGAAGCTTTCTTT. Protein sequence: CASSLGGGNTEAFF.

This clone was seen more than once but under ten times. The chain carries TRBV6-1 and TRBJ1-2, with 7 bases that match TRBD1. The germline V gene has CDR1 MNHNS and CDR2 SASEGT. The CDR3 loop spans 12 amino acids. Unmatched junction bases numbered 3, after V lost 3 bases and J lost 8 bases. The CDR3 spells CASSDSTGGYTF. In DNA form, the CDR3 reads TGTGCCAGCAGTGATTCGACAGGGGGCTACACCTTC.

In the case of this clone: Sequence at one end of the junction differs from germline and may be a read error. The V call is TRBV2, the J call TRBJ2-7; the match to TRBD2 covers 11 bases. CDR1 and CDR2 (germline): SNHLY, FYNNEI. This CDR3 comprises 12 residues. The CDR3, as DNA: TGTGCCAGCAGTGAATCTAGCGGGGGGTGGAACTTC. Amino acid sequence: CASSESSGGWNF.

The V and J genes are TRBV2 and TRBJ1-1; no definite D call. The CDR3 runs to 15 residues. In germline, CDR1 is SNHLY, CDR2 FYNNEI. Trimming cost V 4 bases and J 3 bases, with 15 bases left between them. CDR3: CASSGLGVRDTEAFF. The CDR3 DNA follows: TGTGCCAGCAGTGGCCTCGGGGTTAGGGACACTGAAGCTTTCTTT.

The gene calls are TRBV30 and TRBJ1-2; the D is unclear. The CDR3 is made up of 13 amino acids. Trimming stripped 0 bases from V and 7 bases from J, with 12 bases between. Germline CDR1 is GTSNPN and CDR2 is SVGIG (reference sequence). The CDR3 is CAWSVPRGGGYTF. The DNA for the CDR3 is TGTGCCTGGAGTGTGCCCCGGGGAGGTGGCTACACCTTC.

CDR3 sequence: CASSVSVRNSPLHF. CDR3 sequence (DNA): TGTGCCAGCAGCGTGTCAGTTCGTAATTCACCCCTCCACTTT. The chain has TRBV9 and TRBJ1-6; D call uncertain. V lost 2 bases and J 6 bases, leaving 9 bases between the germline ends. CDR1 and CDR2 (germline): SGDLS, YYNGEE. There are 14 residues in the CDR3.

The rearrangement joins TRBV29-1 to TRBJ1-5; TRBD1 might be the D (5 bases). The V gene's germline CDR1 is SQVTM and CDR2 ANQGSEA. This CDR3 has 13 residues. The V end was cut by 4 bases, the J end by 3 bases, with 10 bases between. CDR3 coding DNA: TGCAGCGTTGGGGGGGGTACCAATCAGCCCCAGCATTTT. This codes for CSVGGGTNQPQHF.

V and J are TRBV18 and TRBJ2-6; D is unresolved. This CDR3 spans 14 amino acids. The ends were cut back, 6 bases at V and 0 bases at J, with 6 bases in the middle. Germline V gives CDR1 KGHSH, CDR2 LQKENI. DNA for the CDR3: TGTGCCAGCTCCGCGAACTCTGGGGCCAACGTCCTGACTTTC. This sequence encodes CASSANSGANVLTF.

The CDR3 DNA reads TGTGCCAGCAGCGTAGGGTCAGGGGGCGATGGCTACACCTTC. This codes for CASSVGSGGDGYTF. The gene calls are TRBV9 and TRBJ1-2; 8 bases agree with TRBD1. Per germline, CDR1 SGDLS and CDR2 YYNGEE. The CDR3 covers 14 residues. Trimming cost V 0 bases and J 6 bases; bases outside gene matches: 4.

The rearrangement links TRBV4-3 to TRBJ2-7; 8 bases are a match to TRBD2. There are 14 residues in the CDR3. Germline trimming cut 1 base from V and 6 bases from J; bases unmatched to any gene: 5. Germline V CDR1 and CDR2: LGHNA, YSLEER. The CDR3 coding sequence is TGCGCCAGCAGCCAAGTCGGGGGGGCGCTCGAGCAGTACTTC. This gives the protein CASSQVGGALEQYF.

This clone occurred once. J is TRBJ2-3 and V is TRBV18; no firm D call. Per germline, CDR1 KGHSH and CDR2 LQKENI. The germline V and J ends were trimmed by 6 bases and 6 bases, with 10 bases remaining between them. The CDR3 is made up of 12 amino acids. Here the CDR3 DNA reads TGTGCCAGCTCCACTGACGGGGATACGCAGTATTTT. Translating gives CASSTDGDTQYF.

This clone was detected only a few times. V and J are TRBV5-1 and TRBJ2-3, with 8 bases fitting TRBD2. This CDR3 is 15 amino acids long. V gave up 3 bases and J gave up 2 bases; unmatched junction bases: 5. The germline gives CDR1 SGHRS, CDR2 YFSETQ. This CDR3 is CASSWRAGATDTQYF. The CDR3 coding sequence is TGCGCCAGCAGCTGGCGAGCGGGGGCCACAGATACGCAGTATTTT. Together with reference TRBV5-1 and TRBJ2-3, the CDR3 gives the full variable domain: KAGVTQTPRYLIKTRGQQVTLSCSPISGHRSVSWYQQTPGQGLQFLFEYFSETQRNKGNFPGRFSGRQFSNSRSEMNVSTLELGDSALYLCASSWRAGATDTQYFGPGTRLTVL.

The chain employs TRBV5-5 and TRBJ2-5, with 7 nucleotides matching TRBD1. The CDR3 is made up of 13 amino acids. Germline loops: CDR1 SGHKS, CDR2 YYEKEE (reference sequence). Losses at the gene ends were 4 bases for V and 2 bases for J; bases not matched to a gene: 2. The CDR3 nucleotides read TGTGCCAGCAGCCTGGGACAGCAAGAGACCCAGTACTTC. Translated: CASSLGQQETQYF.